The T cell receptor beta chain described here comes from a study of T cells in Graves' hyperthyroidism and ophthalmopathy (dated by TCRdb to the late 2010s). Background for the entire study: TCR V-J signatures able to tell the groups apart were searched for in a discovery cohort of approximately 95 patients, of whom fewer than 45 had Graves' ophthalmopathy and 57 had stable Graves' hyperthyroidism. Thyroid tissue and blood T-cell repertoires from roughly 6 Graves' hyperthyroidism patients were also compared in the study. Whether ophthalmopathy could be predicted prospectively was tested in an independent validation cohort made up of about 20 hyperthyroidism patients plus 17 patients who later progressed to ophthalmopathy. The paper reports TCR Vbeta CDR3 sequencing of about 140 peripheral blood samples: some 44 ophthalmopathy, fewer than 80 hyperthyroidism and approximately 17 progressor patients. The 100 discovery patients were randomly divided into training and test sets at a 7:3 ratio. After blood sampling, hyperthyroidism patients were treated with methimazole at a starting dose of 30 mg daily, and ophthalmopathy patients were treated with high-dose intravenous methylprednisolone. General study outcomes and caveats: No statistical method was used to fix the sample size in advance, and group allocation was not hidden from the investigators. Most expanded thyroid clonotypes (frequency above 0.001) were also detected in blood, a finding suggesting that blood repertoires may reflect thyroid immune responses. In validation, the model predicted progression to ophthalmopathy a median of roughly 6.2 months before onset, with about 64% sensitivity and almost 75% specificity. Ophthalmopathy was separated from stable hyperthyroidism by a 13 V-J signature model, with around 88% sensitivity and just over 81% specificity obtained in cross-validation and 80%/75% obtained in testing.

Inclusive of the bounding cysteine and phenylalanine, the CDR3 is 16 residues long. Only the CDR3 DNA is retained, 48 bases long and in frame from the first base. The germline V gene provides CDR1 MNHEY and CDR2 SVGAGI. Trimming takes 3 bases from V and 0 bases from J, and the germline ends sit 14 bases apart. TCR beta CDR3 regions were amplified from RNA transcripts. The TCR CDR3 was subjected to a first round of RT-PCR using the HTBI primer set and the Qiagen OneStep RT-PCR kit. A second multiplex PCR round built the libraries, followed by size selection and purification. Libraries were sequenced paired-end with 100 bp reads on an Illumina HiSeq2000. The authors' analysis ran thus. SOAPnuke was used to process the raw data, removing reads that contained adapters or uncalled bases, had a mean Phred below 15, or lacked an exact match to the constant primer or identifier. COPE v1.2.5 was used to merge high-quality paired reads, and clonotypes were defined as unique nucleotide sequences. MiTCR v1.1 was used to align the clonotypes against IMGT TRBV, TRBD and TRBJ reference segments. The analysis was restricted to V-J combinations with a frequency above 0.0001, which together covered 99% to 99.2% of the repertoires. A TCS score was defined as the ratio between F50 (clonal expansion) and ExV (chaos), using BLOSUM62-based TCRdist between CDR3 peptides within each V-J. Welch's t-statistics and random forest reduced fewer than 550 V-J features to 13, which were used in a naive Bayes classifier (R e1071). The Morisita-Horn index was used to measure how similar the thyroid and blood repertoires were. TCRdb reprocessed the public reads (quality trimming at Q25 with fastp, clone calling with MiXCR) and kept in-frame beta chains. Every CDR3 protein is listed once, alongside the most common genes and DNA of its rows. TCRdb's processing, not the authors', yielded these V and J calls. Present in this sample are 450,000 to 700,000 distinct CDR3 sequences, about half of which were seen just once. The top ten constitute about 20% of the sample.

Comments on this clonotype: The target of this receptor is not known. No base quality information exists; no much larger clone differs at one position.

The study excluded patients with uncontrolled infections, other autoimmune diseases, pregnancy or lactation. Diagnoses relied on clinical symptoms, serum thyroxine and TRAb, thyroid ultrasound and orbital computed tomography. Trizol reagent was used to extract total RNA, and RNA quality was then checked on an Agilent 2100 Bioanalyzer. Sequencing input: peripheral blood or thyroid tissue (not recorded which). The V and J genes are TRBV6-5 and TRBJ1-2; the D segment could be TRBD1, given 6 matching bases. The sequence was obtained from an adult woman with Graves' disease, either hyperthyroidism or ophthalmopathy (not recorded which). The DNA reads TGTGCCAGCAGTTATTCACGGACAGCGTCTAACTATGGCTACACCTTC. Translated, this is CASSYSRTASNYGYTF.